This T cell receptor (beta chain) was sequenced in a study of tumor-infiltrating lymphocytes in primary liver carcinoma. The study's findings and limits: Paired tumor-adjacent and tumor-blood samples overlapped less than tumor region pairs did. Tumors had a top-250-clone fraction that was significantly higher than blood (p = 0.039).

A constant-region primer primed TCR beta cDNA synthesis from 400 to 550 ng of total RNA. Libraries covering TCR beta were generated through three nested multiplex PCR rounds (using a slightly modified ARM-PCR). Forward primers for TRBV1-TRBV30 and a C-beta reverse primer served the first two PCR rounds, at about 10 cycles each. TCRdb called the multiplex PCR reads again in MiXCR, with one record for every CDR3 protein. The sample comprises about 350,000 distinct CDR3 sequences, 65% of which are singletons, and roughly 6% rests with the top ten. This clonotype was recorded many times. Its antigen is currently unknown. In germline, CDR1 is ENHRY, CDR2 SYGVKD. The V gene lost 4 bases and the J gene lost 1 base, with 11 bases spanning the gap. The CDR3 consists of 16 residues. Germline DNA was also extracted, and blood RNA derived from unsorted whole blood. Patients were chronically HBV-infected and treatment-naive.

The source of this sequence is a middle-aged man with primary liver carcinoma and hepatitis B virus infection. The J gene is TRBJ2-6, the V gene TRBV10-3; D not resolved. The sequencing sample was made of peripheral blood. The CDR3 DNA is TGTGCCATCAGTGGGGCAGAGAGATCTGGGGCCAACGTCCTGACTTTC. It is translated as CAISGAERSGANVLTF.